The 27 T cell receptor beta chains reported below all come from one sample, sequenced in a study of blood T cell repertoires in COVID-19. The repertoire was sequenced with immunoSEQ multiplex PCR; TCRdb's copy has only in-frame clones and lacks some. Of tens of thousands of clones listed, 89% are singletons. Sequenced input: peripheral blood. These receptors originate from a woman aged 50 to 60 with active COVID-19.

The count of this clone is one. This chain joins TRBV5-1 and TRBJ2-3; 7 bases are a match to TRBD2. This CDR3 region has 15 residues. Trimming at V came to 0 bases and at J to 4 bases, leaving 5 bases not matched to a gene. The germline gives CDR1 SGHRS, CDR2 YFSETQ. This chain's CDR3 is CASSLATSSPDTQYF. The CDR3 DNA reads as TGCGCCAGCAGCTTGGCGACTAGCTCCCCAGATACGCAGTATTTT.

The genes are TRBV10-2 and TRBJ2-7; 15 positions match TRBD2. Trimming removed 10 bases from V and 6 bases from J; junction bases left unmatched: 4. This CDR3 comprises 13 residues. Germline lookup yields CDR1 WSHSY and CDR2 SAAADI. The CDR3 loop reads CATRGLAGGEQYF. CDR3 DNA sequence: TGCGCCACTAGGGGACTAGCGGGAGGCGAGCAGTACTTC.

The rearrangement links TRBV18 to TRBJ1-1; 9 bases align to TRBD1. The trim removed 8 bases at V and 1 base at J, leaving 5 bases unmatched. Germline values: CDR1 KGHSH, CDR2 LQKENI. The CDR3 is made up of 14 amino acids. The CDR3 loop is CASEKTGGNTEAFF. CDR3 in DNA: TGTGCCAGCGAGAAGACAGGGGGGAACACTGAAGCTTTCTTT.

The rearrangement joins TRBV24-1 to TRBJ2-1; TRBD1 matches at 10 bases. The CDR3 extends over 15 amino acids. CDR1 and CDR2 (germline): KGHDR, SFDVKD. Trimming cost V 5 bases and J 7 bases; bases outside gene matches: 7. The chain's CDR3 is CATSARQGAQNEQFF. CDR3 nucleotide sequence: TGTGCCACCAGTGCTCGACAGGGGGCGCAGAATGAGCAGTTCTTC.

The chain recombines TRBV30 with TRBJ2-1; TRBD2 matches at 9 bases. Per the germline V gene, CDR1 is GTSNPN and CDR2 is SVGIG (reference sequence). V shed 0 bases and J 3 bases; nucleotides not matched to a gene: 9. The CDR3 covers 17 residues. Here the CDR3 reads CAWSVRGGAGGYNEQFF. The CDR3 bases are TGTGCCTGGAGTGTACGGGGAGGAGCGGGAGGCTACAATGAGCAGTTCTTC.

The V and J genes are TRBV30 and TRBJ1-1, with TRBD1 identical over 8 bases. With V trimmed by 1 base and J by 5 bases, 6 bases remained unmatched. Germline assignment: CDR1 GTSNPN and CDR2 SVGIG (reference sequence). The CDR3 extends over 14 amino acids. CDR3 amino acids: CAWSAGGAETEAFF. As DNA, the CDR3 is TGTGCCTGGAGTGCAGGGGGCGCGGAAACTGAAGCTTTCTTT.

A single count supports this clone. This rearrangement joins TRBV6-5 to TRBJ2-1, with 7 bases fitting TRBD1. Trimming at V came to 2 bases and at J to 4 bases, leaving 8 bases not matched to a gene. The CDR3 spans 16 residues. Germline-derived CDR1 and CDR2 are MNHEY and SVGAGI. CDR3: CASSYRDRPRYNEQFF. The CDR3 DNA reads TGTGCCAGCAGTTACCGGGACAGACCTCGGTACAATGAGCAGTTCTTC.

The chain employs TRBV27 and TRBJ1-2; D uncertain. The CDR3 contains 15 residues. V was trimmed by 6 bases and J by 0 bases, leaving 14 bases between them. Germline loops: CDR1 MNHEY, CDR2 SMNVEV (reference sequence). CDR3 loop: CASSDGREANYGYTF. The CDR3 DNA follows: TGTGCCAGCAGCGATGGGCGGGAAGCTAACTATGGCTACACCTTC.

This rearrangement joins TRBV4-1 to TRBJ1-1; 11 nucleotides align to TRBD1. Trimming removed 2 bases from V and 4 bases from J; junction bases left unmatched: 3. The germline V gene has CDR1 MGHRA and CDR2 YSYEKL. The length of the CDR3 is 15 residues. The CDR3 DNA reads as TGCGCCAGCAGCCAAATCGGGACAGGGGGCACTGAAGCTTTCTTT. This sequence encodes CASSQIGTGGTEAFF.

V usage is TRBV18 and J usage is TRBJ2-3; the D is unclear. V gave up 1 base and J gave up 0 bases, with 5 bases separating them. The CDR3 spans 14 residues. CDR1 and CDR2 from the germline V gene are KGHSH and LQKENI. The CDR3 spells CASSPRGSTDTQYF. The CDR3, as DNA: TGTGCCAGCTCACCACGCGGTAGCACAGATACGCAGTATTTT. Looking up the rest from reference TRBV18 and TRBJ2-3 gives the full variable domain: NAGVMQNPRHLVRRRGQEARLRCSPMKGHSHVYWYRQLPEEGLKFMVYLQKENIIDESGMPKERFSAEFPKEGPSILRIQQVVRGDSAAYFCASSPRGSTDTQYFGPGTRLTVL.

This clone was counted only a few times. The chain joins TRBV25-1 to TRBJ1-2, with D possibly being TRBD1 (5 bases). CDR3 length equals 15 residues. CDR1 and CDR2 (germline): MGHDK, SYGVNS. V was shortened by 2 bases and J by 10 bases, with 20 bases between the two germline ends. CDR3 amino acids: CASSEATGAVQPYTF. CDR3 in DNA: TGTGCCAGCAGTGAAGCAACAGGTGCGGTTCAACCCTACACCTTC.

A word on this clone: Germline and junction disagree at one end, which may indicate a read error. The rearrangement joins TRBV2 to TRBJ1-2; 9 positions agree with TRBD1. Germline CDR1 and CDR2: SNHLY and FYNNEI. There are 16 residues in the CDR3. DNA for the CDR3: TGTGCCAGCAGGGAAGACGGACAGGGGATATTATACGGCTACACCTTC. This codes for CASREDGQGILYGYTF. Based on the CDR3 plus reference TRBV2 and TRBJ1-2, the full variable domain is EPEVTQTPSHQVTQMGQEVILRCVPISNHLYFYWYRQILGQKVEFLVSFYNNEISEKSEIFDDQFSVERPDGSNFTLKIRSTKLEDSAMYFCASREDGQGILYGYTFGSGTRLTVV.

The chain employs TRBV6-2 or TRBV6-3 and TRBJ1-4; the D is unclear. CDR1 MNHEY and CDR2 SVGEGT come from the germline V gene. V dropped 6 bases and J dropped 1 base, with 12 bases sitting between them. The CDR3 is made up of 15 amino acids. The CDR3 DNA sequence: TGTGCCAGCAGGCCTACCGGGAGAACTAATGAAAAACTGTTTTTT. Protein product: CASRPTGRTNEKLFF.

The chain joins TRBV5-8 to TRBJ1-1, with D possibly TRBD1 on 5 matching bases. Germline V gene data show CDR1 as SGHTS and CDR2 as YDEGEE. There are 17 residues in the CDR3. V was cut by 0 bases and J by 4 bases, with 19 bases left in between. CDR3: CASSLGGGGGWATEAFF. Here the CDR3 DNA reads TGTGCCAGCAGCTTGGGAGGTGGGGGAGGTTGGGCCACTGAAGCTTTCTTT.

DNA for the CDR3: TGTGCCTGGAGTGTTCGTGGGACAGTTAACAATGAGCAGTTCTTC. Amino acid sequence: CAWSVRGTVNNEQFF. The genes are TRBV30 and TRBJ2-1, with TRBD1 matching 7 bases. J was trimmed by 5 bases and V by 0 bases; bases with no gene match: 7. The CDR3 runs to 15 residues. Germline values: CDR1 GTSNPN, CDR2 SVGIG (reference sequence).

The chain links TRBV4-2 to TRBJ2-7, with 9 nucleotides matching TRBD2. Germline V gene data show CDR1 as LGHNA and CDR2 as YNFKEQ. Trimming at V came to 0 bases and at J to 4 bases, leaving 7 bases not matched to a gene. This CDR3 contains 16 residues. The CDR3 nucleotides are TGTGCCAGCAGCCAAGATCTGAGCGGGAGGACGTACGAGCAGTACTTC. It is translated as CASSQDLSGRTYEQYF.

The rearrangement links TRBV3-1 (or the pseudogene TRBV3-2) to TRBJ1-2; 7 nucleotides agree with TRBD1. CDR3 size: 14 residues. Looked up from germline, CDR1 is LGHDT and CDR2 is YNNKEL (reference sequence). V shed 0 bases, J shed 8 bases, and the junction held 6 bases outside the gene matches. CDR3 loop: CASSQEKGASGYTF. The CDR3 DNA is TGTGCCAGCAGCCAAGAAAAGGGGGCTTCGGGCTACACCTTC.

This clone was seen once. The J gene is TRBJ1-2, the V gene TRBV19; 8 nucleotides match TRBD1. The CDR3 is 14 amino acids. From germline, CDR1 is LNHDA and CDR2 SQIVND (reference sequence). Unmatched junction bases numbered 4, after V lost 5 bases and J lost 2 bases. The CDR3 protein is CASSPGTGNYGYTF. DNA for the CDR3: TGTGCCAGTAGTCCAGGGACAGGAAACTATGGCTACACCTTC.

The rearrangement uses TRBV18 and TRBJ2-6; TRBD1 matches at 10 bases. Germline V gene sequence: CDR1 KGHSH, CDR2 LQKENI. The V gene end was trimmed by 2 bases and the J gene end by 6 bases; junction bases not matched to a gene: 13. This CDR3 spans 19 amino acids. The CDR3 region has the DNA TGTGCCAGCTCACCATCTACGGGACAGGGGCCTTCATTGGCCAACGTCCTGACTTTC. Its translation: CASSPSTGQGPSLANVLTF.

The V and J genes are TRBV7-8 and TRBJ1-6, with D hard to call. The CDR3 contains 15 residues. Germline V CDR1 and CDR2: SGHVS, FQNEAQ. Trimming left V 0 bases short and J 10 bases short, with 13 bases between. CDR3 protein: CASSLARQAESPLHF. Written as DNA, the CDR3 is TGTGCCAGCAGCTTAGCTAGGCAGGCTGAGTCACCCCTCCACTTT. Based on the CDR3 plus reference TRBV7-8 and TRBJ1-6, the full variable domain is GAGVSQSPRYKVAKRGQDVALRCDPISGHVSLFWYQQALGQGPEFLTYFQNEAQLDKSGLPSDRFFAERPEGSVSTLKIQRTQQEDSAVYLCASSLARQAESPLHFGNGTRLTVT.

V gene TRBV5-6 combines with J gene TRBJ1-1; perhaps TRBD1 as D (5 bases). The CDR3 loop spans 15 amino acids. V dropped 4 bases and J dropped 3 bases, with 16 bases sitting between them. The germline V gene encodes CDR1 SGHDT and CDR2 YYEEEE. CDR3 coding DNA: TGTGCCAGCAGCGGCCAGGCAGGGAGGGACACTGAAGCTTTCTTT. This translates into CASSGQAGRDTEAFF.

The chain employs TRBV5-6 and TRBJ2-4; D uncertain. The germline V and J ends were trimmed by 10 bases and 1 base, with 12 bases remaining between them. This CDR3 has 13 amino acids. CDR1 SGHDT and CDR2 YYEEEE come from the germline V gene. The CDR3 is CAARVTAKNIQYF. In DNA form, the CDR3 reads TGTGCCGCACGGGTGACGGCCAAAAACATTCAGTACTTC. Complete variable domain (other parts from reference TRBV5-6 and TRBJ2-4): DAGVTQSPTHLIKTRGQQVTLRCSPKSGHDTVSWYQQALGQGPQFIFQYYEEEERQRGNFPDRFSGHQFPNYSSELNVNALLLGDSALYLCAARVTAKNIQYFGAGTRLSVL.

This chain's CDR3 is CASSLTDRGNQPQHF. The CDR3 nucleotides read TGTGCCAGCAGCTTAACGGACAGGGGCAATCAGCCCCAGCATTTT. This sequence joins TRBV7-9 and TRBJ1-5; 8 bases fit TRBD1. The V segment lost 2 bases and the J segment 2 bases; nucleotides outside the gene matches: 2. The germline V gene has CDR1 SEHNR and CDR2 FQNEAQ (reference sequence). There are 15 residues in the CDR3.

The chain employs TRBV7-3 and TRBJ2-1; TRBD2 matches 7 bases. The germline V gene has CDR1 SGHTA and CDR2 FQGTGA. There are 14 residues in the CDR3. The junction had 2 bases not matched to a gene; V was cut back by 2 bases and J by 4 bases. CDR3 protein: CASSLSAGYNEQFF. DNA of the CDR3: TGTGCCAGCAGCTTATCAGCGGGGTACAATGAGCAGTTCTTC.

This clone turned up a few times. The chain couples TRBV19 to TRBJ2-2; 13 positions match TRBD2. With V trimmed by 7 bases and J by 7 bases, 9 bases remained unmatched. The CDR3 length is 16 residues. CDR1 and CDR2 from the germline V gene are LNHDA and SQIVND (reference sequence). In DNA, the CDR3 is TGTGCCAGTATACATTCGGGACTAGCGGGAATCGGGGAGCTGTTTTTT. The encoded protein is CASIHSGLAGIGELFF. The full variable domain, completed using reference TRBV19 and TRBJ2-2, is DGGITQSPKYLFRKEGQNVTLSCEQNLNHDAMYWYRQDPGQGLRLIYYSQIVNDFQKGDIAEGYSVSREKKESFPLTVTSAQKNPTAFYLCASIHSGLAGIGELFFGEGSRLTVL.

There are a few counts of this clone. This chain links TRBV6-1 with TRBJ1-5; D gene ambiguous. V dropped 2 bases and J dropped 0 bases, with 5 bases sitting between them. The CDR3 extends over 14 amino acids. CDR1 is MNHNS, CDR2 SASEGT, per germline. The DNA for the CDR3 is TGTGCCAGCAGTGAACACGGTAGCAATCAGCCCCAGCATTTT. Translated, it gives CASSEHGSNQPQHF.

As for this clone: One end of the junction fails to match germline, which may point to a read error. The J gene is TRBJ2-4, the V gene TRBV30; 9 bases fit TRBD2. Germline V lookup: CDR1 GTSNPN, CDR2 SVGIG (reference sequence). The CDR3 is made up of 16 amino acids. The CDR3 here is CARSVPVSSGKNIQYF. CDR3 bases: TGTGCCCGGAGTGTACCGGTGTCTAGCGGGAAGAACATTCAGTACTTC.